Shown below are 8 T cell receptor beta chains from a single sample sequenced in a study of regulatory T cells in long-lasting Graves disease. Regarding time point: persistent/refractory GD, antithyroid drugs over 5 years with positive TRAb. The TCR library was made from RNA that had been extracted from PBMCs in TRIzol. Researchers made TCR beta libraries by using iRepertoire HTBI primers and running Arm-PCR on CDR3 regions. TCRdb re-called the multiplex PCR reads with MiXCR, one entry per CDR3 protein. The sample has 300,000 to 350,000 distinct CDR3 sequences; around 19% are singletons. Sample: peripheral blood mononuclear cells (PBMCs), taken when the disease was refractory, from a patient treated with antithyroid drugs. The receptors originated from a female donor with Graves disease.

The J gene is TRBJ2-2, the V gene TRBV29-1; D is ambiguous. The germline gives CDR1 SQVTM, CDR2 ANQGSEA. The CDR3 has 15 residues. The V end was cut by 0 bases, the J end by 3 bases, with 11 bases between. This CDR3 reads CSVEEEDADTGELFF. The CDR3 DNA follows: TGCAGCGTTGAAGAAGAGGACGCGGACACCGGGGAGCTGTTTTTT.

This clonotype turned up a few times. The chain uses TRBV19 and TRBJ1-1; maybe TRBD1 (5 bases). Trimming cost V 6 bases and J 0 bases, with 11 bases left between them. CDR3 length: 14 residues. CDR1 is LNHDA and CDR2 is SQIVND in the germline V gene (reference sequence). The CDR3 loop reads CASRQPGVNTEAFF. CDR3 bases: TGTGCCAGTAGACAACCGGGGGTGAACACTGAAGCTTTCTTT.

This clonotype was detected ten times or more. This chain links TRBV15 with TRBJ1-4; D is possibly TRBD1 (5 bases). CDR3 length equals 15 residues. Germline lookup yields CDR1 LNHNV and CDR2 YYDKDF (reference sequence). The V end was cut by 0 bases, the J end by 5 bases, with 10 bases between. The CDR3 DNA sequence: TGTGCCACCAGCAGAGATCGGACAAGGAATGAAAAACTGTTTTTT. It is translated as CATSRDRTRNEKLFF.

This clonotype was seen a single time. The chain links TRBV15 to TRBJ2-1; no clear D gene. Germline lookup yields CDR1 LNHNV and CDR2 YYDKDF (reference sequence). Trimming removed 0 bases from V and 5 bases from J, with 5 bases in between. The CDR3 loop spans 13 amino acids. Here the CDR3 DNA reads TGTGCCACCAGCAGAGATCTGAACAATGAGCAGTTCTTC. It specifies CATSRDLNNEQFF.

The genes are TRBV30 and TRBJ2-5, with D maybe TRBD2 (5 bases). Trimming removed 4 bases from V and 2 bases from J, with 14 bases in between. The CDR3 extends over 14 amino acids. Per the germline V gene, CDR1 is GTSNPN and CDR2 is SVGIG (reference sequence). The CDR3 here is CAWKAQRWQETQYF. Here the CDR3 DNA reads TGTGCCTGGAAGGCTCAGCGGTGGCAAGAGACCCAGTACTTC.

This clonotype came up a few times. This chain links TRBV5-8 with TRBJ1-1; the D gene is possibly TRBD1 (5 bases). Germline lookup yields CDR1 SGHTS and CDR2 YDEGEE. V was clipped by 3 bases and J by 4 bases, with 13 bases between them. The CDR3 is made up of 14 amino acids. CDR3 in amino acids: CASSWRGRATEAFF. CDR3 coding DNA: TGTGCCAGCAGCTGGAGGGGCCGCGCCACTGAAGCTTTCTTT.

V is TRBV11-2 and J is TRBJ2-7, with 14 bases aligning to TRBD2. The CDR3 covers 14 residues. Per germline, CDR1 SGHAT and CDR2 FQNNGV. J lost 7 bases, V lost 4 bases, and 3 bases had no gene match. CDR3 sequence reads: CASSSWTSGGEQYF. As DNA, the CDR3 is TGTGCCAGCAGCTCCTGGACTAGCGGGGGGGAGCAGTACTTC.

Ten or more counts support this clonotype. V usage is TRBV24-1 and J usage is TRBJ2-7; maybe TRBD2 (6 bases). The V and J ends lost 5 bases and 3 bases respectively, with 13 bases between them. Germline CDR1 KGHDR, CDR2 SFDVKD. CDR3 length equals 14 residues. The CDR3 DNA is TGTGCCACCAGTGCCGCCGACGGGGGCTACGAGCAGTACTTC. Translation gives CATSAADGGYEQYF.